A single sample is the source of the 17 T cell receptor beta chains below, sequenced in a study of blood T cell repertoires in COVID-19. Clones were sequenced by immunoSEQ multiplex PCR, and TCRdb holds only the in-frame ones, with some missing. The sample includes about 230,000 clones, about four fifths of them seen just once. Sample: peripheral blood. All receptors derive from an elderly man with acute or convalescent COVID-19.

The rearrangement uses TRBV30 and TRBJ1-5; 7 positions match TRBD1. Germline V gene lookup returns CDR1 GTSNPN and CDR2 SVGIG (reference sequence). The CDR3 is made up of 12 amino acids. J lost 6 bases, V lost 5 bases, and 4 bases had no gene match. CDR3 residues: CAWDRVGQPQHF. The CDR3, as DNA: TGTGCCTGGGACAGGGTAGGTCAGCCCCAGCATTTT.

The chain combines TRBV9 with TRBJ2-3, with 7 bases aligning to TRBD2. Germline V gene data show CDR1 as SGDLS and CDR2 as YYNGEE. V lost 0 bases, J lost 0 bases, and 7 bases stayed unmatched. The CDR3 contains 17 residues. The DNA of the CDR3 is TGTGCCAGCAGCGTAGCTCCTAGCGGAGCTAGCACAGATACGCAGTATTTT. Protein product: CASSVAPSGASTDTQYF.

This clone was counted once. This chain joins TRBV9 and TRBJ2-7; TRBD2 matches 8 bases. V dropped 0 bases and J dropped 3; count of bases not matched to a gene: 8. Germline-derived CDR1 and CDR2 are SGDLS and YYNGEE. The CDR3 totals 16 residues. CDR3 protein: CASSVDPGGAVYEQYF. The CDR3 DNA is TGTGCCAGCAGCGTAGACCCCGGGGGGGCCGTCTACGAGCAGTACTTC.

The V and J genes are TRBV7-3 and TRBJ1-1; tentative D call: TRBD1 (5 bases). Germline CDR1 SGHTA, CDR2 FQGTGA. The CDR3 loop spans 13 amino acids. V lost 3 bases, J lost 2 bases, and 7 bases lay in between. The CDR3 DNA reads as TGTGCCAGCAGCTTCGGGGGAAACACTGAAGCTTTCTTT. It codes for CASSFGGNTEAFF.

This chain links TRBV9 with TRBJ2-6; D is possibly TRBD1 (6 bases). Germline CDR1 is SGDLS and CDR2 is YYNGEE. Trimming removed 3 bases at V and 0 bases at J, with 16 bases between. The CDR3 length is 18 residues. The CDR3, as DNA: TGTGCCAGCAGCGGACGGCAGGGGTTCCCCTCTGGGGCCAACGTCCTGACTTTC. Amino acid sequence: CASSGRQGFPSGANVLTF.

This clone was seen a handful of times. The rearrangement links TRBV5-1 to TRBJ2-2; no clear D. In germline, CDR1 is SGHRS, CDR2 YFSETQ. This CDR3 is built from 14 residues. The V end lost 1 base, the J end lost 1 base, and 5 bases lay between the germline ends. CDR3 nucleotides: TGCGCCAGCAGCTTGACCGGGAACACCGGGGAGCTGTTTTTT. This translates into CASSLTGNTGELFF.

This chain links TRBV6-2 or TRBV6-3 with TRBJ1-4, with D uncertain. Looked up from germline, CDR1 is MNHEY and CDR2 is SVGEGT. The CDR3 runs to 15 residues. V lost 4 bases, J lost 5 bases, and 14 bases lay in between. This CDR3 reads CASSWATYTNEKLFF. The CDR3 nucleotides read TGTGCCAGCAGTTGGGCGACGTATACAAATGAAAAACTGTTTTTT.

This rearrangement joins TRBV5-1 to TRBJ2-1; D is unclear. Deletions cut 5 bases from V and 7 bases from J, with 10 bases between. CDR3 length: 12 residues. The germline V gene has CDR1 SGHRS and CDR2 YFSETQ. As DNA, the CDR3 is TGCGCCAGCAGGGTTGGTGAGAATGAGCAGTTCTTC. This sequence encodes CASRVGENEQFF. Based on the CDR3 plus reference TRBV5-1 and TRBJ2-1, the full variable domain is KAGVTQTPRYLIKTRGQQVTLSCSPISGHRSVSWYQQTPGQGLQFLFEYFSETQRNKGNFPGRFSGRQFSNSRSEMNVSTLELGDSALYLCASRVGENEQFFGPGTRLTVL.

The V and J genes are TRBV9 and TRBJ2-7; perhaps TRBD1 as D (6 bases). The CDR3 contains 15 residues. Germline CDR1 and CDR2: SGDLS and YYNGEE. The V end lost 0 bases, the J end lost 4 bases, and 14 bases lay between the germline ends. The CDR3 sequence: CASSVATGYAYEQYF. Written as DNA, the CDR3 is TGTGCCAGCAGCGTAGCAACAGGGTACGCGTACGAGCAGTACTTC.

The chain joins TRBV3-1 (or the pseudogene TRBV3-2) to TRBJ1-2; no clear D gene. CDR1 and CDR2 (germline): LGHDT, YNNKEL (reference sequence). Trimming removed 1 base from V and 2 bases from J, with 8 bases in between. The CDR3 is 14 residues long. CDR3 amino acids: CASSQAVSNYGYTF. The CDR3 DNA is TGTGCCAGCAGCCAAGCAGTTTCGAACTATGGCTACACCTTC.

DNA for the CDR3: TGTGCCAGCAATCTGGGGCAGTCGAACACTGAAGCTTTCTTT. Translating it yields CASNLGQSNTEAFF. The chain carries TRBV28 and TRBJ1-1, with D possibly TRBD1 on 5 matching bases. The CDR3 has 14 residues. V lost 7 bases and J lost 1, with 13 bases in between. Germline values: CDR1 MDHEN, CDR2 SYDVKM. The full variable domain, rest sourced from reference TRBV28 and TRBJ1-1, is DVKVTQSSRYLVKRTGEKVFLECVQDMDHENMFWYRQDPGLGLRLIYFSYDVKMKEKGDIPEGYSVSREKKERFSLILESASTNQTSMYLCASNLGQSNTEAFFGQGTRLTVV.

The chain has TRBV6-1 and TRBJ1-1, with D tentatively TRBD1 (5 bases). Germline V CDR1 and CDR2: MNHNS, SASEGT. The CDR3 has 13 amino acids. V was trimmed by 2 bases and J by 6 bases, leaving 10 bases between them. The CDR3 bases are TGTGCCAGCAGTGAACCAGGGAGGGCTGAAGCTTTCTTT. Protein sequence: CASSEPGRAEAFF.

V and J are TRBV15 and TRBJ2-1; the match to TRBD2 covers 10 bases. Germline CDR1 and CDR2: LNHNV and YYDKDF (reference sequence). This CDR3 has 17 amino acids. Trimming at V came to 0 bases and at J to 4 bases, leaving 6 bases not matched to a gene. The CDR3 region is CATSRDKELAGYNEQFF. CDR3 in DNA: TGTGCCACCAGCAGAGATAAAGAACTAGCGGGATACAATGAGCAGTTCTTC.

J is TRBJ1-4 and V is TRBV28; TRBD1 matches at 7 bases. With V trimmed by 6 bases and J by 7 bases, 8 bases remained unmatched. Germline CDR1 reads MDHEN; CDR2 reads SYDVKM. The CDR3 sequence is 14 residues long. CDR3 sequence (DNA): TGTGCCAGCAGGGAGAGGGGGCGAGCTGAAAAACTGTTTTTT. This sequence encodes CASRERGRAEKLFF.

The chain is built from TRBV29-1 and TRBJ2-5, with 9 bases matching TRBD1. This CDR3 spans 13 amino acids. Germline V gene lookup returns CDR1 SQVTM and CDR2 ANQGSEA. V trimming: 2 bases; J trimming: 6 bases; junction bases outside the gene matches: 4. The DNA for the CDR3 is TGCAGCGTTGAAAGACAGGGGGGGCAGACCCAGTACTTC. The encoded protein is CSVERQGGQTQYF.

The rearrangement uses TRBV7-9 and TRBJ2-3; TRBD2 matches at 9 bases. CDR3 size: 17 residues. Germline-derived CDR1 and CDR2 are SEHNR and FQNEAQ (reference sequence). The ends lost 4 bases at V and 1 base at J; junction bases unmatched: 9. DNA of the CDR3: TGTGCCAGCAGCTCGGGGGTAGCGGGGGCGCGCACAGATACGCAGTATTTT. Translating it yields CASSSGVAGARTDTQYF. The whole variable domain, filled in from reference TRBV7-9 and TRBJ2-3, reads DTGVSQNPRHKITKRGQNVTFRCDPISEHNRLYWYRQTLGQGPEFLTYFQNEAQLEKSRLLSDRFSAERPKGSFSTLEIQRTEQGDSAMYLCASSSGVAGARTDTQYFGPGTRLTVL.

V is TRBV27 and J is TRBJ2-5; 8 nucleotides agree with TRBD2. V shed 3 bases and J 5 bases; nucleotides not matched to a gene: 5. The CDR3 totals 14 residues. Germline values: CDR1 MNHEY, CDR2 SMNVEV (reference sequence). CDR3 residues: CASSFRGGQETQYF. CDR3 bases: TGTGCCAGCAGTTTTCGGGGGGGCCAGGAGACCCAGTACTTC.